The 3 T cell receptor beta chains reported below all come from one sample, sequenced in a study of shared clonotypes between healthy human individuals. Profiling relied on immunoSEQ multiplex PCR, and the TCRdb table lists in-frame clones only, not all of them. The table shows 450,000 to 500,000 clones, with almost 80% occurring only once. The sample was PBMCs. The receptors here all came from a woman between 40 and 50 years old in good health. Some clones in this sample may be carry-over from other donors' samples.

The chain carries TRBV2 and TRBJ2-7; possibly TRBD2 for D (5 bases). CDR1 SNHLY and CDR2 FYNNEI come from the germline V gene. CDR3 length: 15 amino acids. Between the trimmed V and J ends, which lost 7 bases and 3 bases, there was a span of 19 bases. CDR3 residues: CASINERSTLYEQYF. The CDR3 DNA is TGTGCCAGCATTAATGAGCGGAGCACCCTCTACGAGCAGTACTTC.

V gene TRBV28 combines with J gene TRBJ1-4; D is unclear. Trimming removed 5 bases from V and 0 bases from J, with 13 bases in between. From germline, CDR1 is MDHEN and CDR2 SYDVKM. There are 16 residues in the CDR3. Written as DNA, the CDR3 is TGTGCCAGCAGTCCCCGTTCGAGAGCAACTAATGAAAAACTGTTTTTT. Translation: CASSPRSRATNEKLFF.

In this sample, this clone turned up many times. The sample has other DNA sequences that encode this CDR3 too. This chain links TRBV5-4 with TRBJ2-1; 11 bases are shared with TRBD1. The CDR3 spans 15 residues. After removal of 3 bases from V and 3 bases from J, the junction contained 2 bases not matched to a gene. Looked up from germline, CDR1 is SGHNT and CDR2 is YYREEE (reference sequence). Written as DNA, the CDR3 is TGTGCCAGCAGCTCCGGGACAGGGGGCTACAATGAGCAGTTCTTC. Amino acid sequence: CASSSGTGGYNEQFF.